This T cell receptor (beta chain) was recorded in a study of cytomegalovirus exposure and HLA in healthy donors. This CDR3 contains 13 residues. The germline V gene has CDR1 MNHNS and CDR2 SASEGT. V lost 3 bases and J 4 bases, leaving 9 bases between the germline ends. This clone was picked up a small number of times. The primer mix had 60 Vbeta and 13 Jbeta primers. Measured with immunoSEQ multiplex PCR; TCRdb has only the in-frame clones, and not every one. The data hold 80,000 to 100,000 clones, with around 80% observed a single time. V and J are TRBV6-1 and TRBJ1-2; no firm D call. This sequence originates from a man aged 35 to 55 in good health and CMV-seronegative. Sequenced input: PBMCs. In DNA, the CDR3 is TGTGCCAGCAGTGAGAGGGAGAGCTATGGCTACACCTTC. Its translation: CASSERESYGYTF.